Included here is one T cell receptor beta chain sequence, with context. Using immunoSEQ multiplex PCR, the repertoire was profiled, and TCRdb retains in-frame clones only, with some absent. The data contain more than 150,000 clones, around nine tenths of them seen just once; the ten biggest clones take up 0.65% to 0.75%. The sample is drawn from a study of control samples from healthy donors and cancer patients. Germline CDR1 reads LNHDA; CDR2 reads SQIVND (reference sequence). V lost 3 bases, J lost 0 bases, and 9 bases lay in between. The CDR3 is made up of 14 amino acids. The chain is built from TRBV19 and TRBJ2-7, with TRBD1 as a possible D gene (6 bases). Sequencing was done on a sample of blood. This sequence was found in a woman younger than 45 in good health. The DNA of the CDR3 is TGTGCCAGTAGTATCCAGGGGCCCTCCTACGAGCAGTACTTC. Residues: CASSIQGPSYEQYF.